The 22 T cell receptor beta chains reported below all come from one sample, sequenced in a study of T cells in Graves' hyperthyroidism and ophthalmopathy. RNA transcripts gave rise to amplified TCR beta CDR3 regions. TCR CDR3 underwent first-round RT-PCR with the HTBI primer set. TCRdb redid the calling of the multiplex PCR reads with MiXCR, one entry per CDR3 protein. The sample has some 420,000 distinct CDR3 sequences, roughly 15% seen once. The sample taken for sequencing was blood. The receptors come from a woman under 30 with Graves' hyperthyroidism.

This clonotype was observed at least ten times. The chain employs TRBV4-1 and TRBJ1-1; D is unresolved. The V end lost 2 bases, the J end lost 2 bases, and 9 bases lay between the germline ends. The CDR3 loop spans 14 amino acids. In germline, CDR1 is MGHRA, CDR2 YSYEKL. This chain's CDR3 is CASSQISENTEAFF. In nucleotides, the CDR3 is TGCGCCAGCAGCCAAATTTCTGAAAACACTGAAGCTTTCTTT.

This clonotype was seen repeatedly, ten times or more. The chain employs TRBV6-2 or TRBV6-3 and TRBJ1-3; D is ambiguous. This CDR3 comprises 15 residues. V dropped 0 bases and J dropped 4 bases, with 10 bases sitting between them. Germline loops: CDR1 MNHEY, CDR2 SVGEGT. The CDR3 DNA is TGTGCCAGCAGTTACTCTAGGACCGGAGGAAACACCATATATTTT. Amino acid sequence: CASSYSRTGGNTIYF.

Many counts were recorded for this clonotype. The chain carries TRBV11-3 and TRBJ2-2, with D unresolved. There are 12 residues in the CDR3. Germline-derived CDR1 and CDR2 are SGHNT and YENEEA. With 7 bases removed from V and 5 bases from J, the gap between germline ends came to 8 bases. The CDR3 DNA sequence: TGTGCCAGCAAAACCTCGACCGGGGAGCTGTTTTTT. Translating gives CASKTSTGELFF.

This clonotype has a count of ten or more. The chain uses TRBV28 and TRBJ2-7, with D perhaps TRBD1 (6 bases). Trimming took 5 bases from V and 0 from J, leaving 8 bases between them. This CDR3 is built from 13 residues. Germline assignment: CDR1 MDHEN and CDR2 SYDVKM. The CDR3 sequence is CASSQGSSYEQYF. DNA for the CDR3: TGTGCCAGCAGTCAGGGGTCCTCCTACGAGCAGTACTTC. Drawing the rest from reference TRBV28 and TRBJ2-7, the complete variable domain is DVKVTQSSRYLVKRTGEKVFLECVQDMDHENMFWYRQDPGLGLRLIYFSYDVKMKEKGDIPEGYSVSREKKERFSLILESASTNQTSMYLCASSQGSSYEQYFGPGTRLTVT.

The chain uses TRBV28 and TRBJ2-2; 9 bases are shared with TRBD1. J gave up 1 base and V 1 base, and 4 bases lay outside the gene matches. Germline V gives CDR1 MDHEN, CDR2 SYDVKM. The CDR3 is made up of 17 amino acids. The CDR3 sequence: CASSLFGTGQNTGELFF. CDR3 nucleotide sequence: TGTGCCAGCAGTTTATTTGGGACAGGGCAGAACACCGGGGAGCTGTTTTTT. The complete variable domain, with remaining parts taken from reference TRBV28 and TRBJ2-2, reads DVKVTQSSRYLVKRTGEKVFLECVQDMDHENMFWYRQDPGLGLRLIYFSYDVKMKEKGDIPEGYSVSREKKERFSLILESASTNQTSMYLCASSLFGTGQNTGELFFGEGSRLTVL.

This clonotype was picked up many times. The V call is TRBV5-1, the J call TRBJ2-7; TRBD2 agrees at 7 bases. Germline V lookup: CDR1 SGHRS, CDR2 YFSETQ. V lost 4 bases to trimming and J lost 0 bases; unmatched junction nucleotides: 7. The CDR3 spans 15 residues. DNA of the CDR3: TGCGCCAGCAGCCGCCTCCAGCGGGGCTCCTACGAGCAGTACTTC. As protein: CASSRLQRGSYEQYF. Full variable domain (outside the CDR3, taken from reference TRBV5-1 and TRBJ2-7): KAGVTQTPRYLIKTRGQQVTLSCSPISGHRSVSWYQQTPGQGLQFLFEYFSETQRNKGNFPGRFSGRQFSNSRSEMNVSTLELGDSALYLCASSRLQRGSYEQYFGPGTRLTVT.

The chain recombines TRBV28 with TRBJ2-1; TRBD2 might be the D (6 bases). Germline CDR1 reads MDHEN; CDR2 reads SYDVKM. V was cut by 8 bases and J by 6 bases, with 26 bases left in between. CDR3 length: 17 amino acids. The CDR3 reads CASAPGVGLAGLNEQFF. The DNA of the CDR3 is TGTGCCAGCGCGCCGGGCGTTGGACTGGCGGGACTCAATGAGCAGTTCTTC.

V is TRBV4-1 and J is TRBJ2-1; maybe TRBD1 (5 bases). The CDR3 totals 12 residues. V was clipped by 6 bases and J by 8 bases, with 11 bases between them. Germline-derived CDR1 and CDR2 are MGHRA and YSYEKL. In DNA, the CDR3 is TGCGCCAGCAGTCGGGTAGGGGATGAGCAGTTCTTC. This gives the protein CASSRVGDEQFF.

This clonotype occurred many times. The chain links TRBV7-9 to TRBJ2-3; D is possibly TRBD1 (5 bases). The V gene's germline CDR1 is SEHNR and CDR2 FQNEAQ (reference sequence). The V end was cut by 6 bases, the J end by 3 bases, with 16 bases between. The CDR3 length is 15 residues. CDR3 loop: CASSPGRLQTDTQYF. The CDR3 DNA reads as TGTGCCAGCAGTCCAGGGCGGCTACAGACAGATACGCAGTATTTT.

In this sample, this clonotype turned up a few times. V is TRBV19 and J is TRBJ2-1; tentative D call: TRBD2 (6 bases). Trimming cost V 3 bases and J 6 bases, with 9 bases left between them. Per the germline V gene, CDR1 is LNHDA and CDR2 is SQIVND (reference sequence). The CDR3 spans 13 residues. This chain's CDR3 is CASSIKLANEQFF. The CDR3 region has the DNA TGTGCCAGTAGTATTAAACTAGCCAATGAGCAGTTCTTC. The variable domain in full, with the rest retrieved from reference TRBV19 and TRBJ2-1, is DGGITQSPKYLFRKEGQNVTLSCEQNLNHDAMYWYRQDPGQGLRLIYYSQIVNDFQKGDIAEGYSVSREKKESFPLTVTSAQKNPTAFYLCASSIKLANEQFFGPGTRLTVL.

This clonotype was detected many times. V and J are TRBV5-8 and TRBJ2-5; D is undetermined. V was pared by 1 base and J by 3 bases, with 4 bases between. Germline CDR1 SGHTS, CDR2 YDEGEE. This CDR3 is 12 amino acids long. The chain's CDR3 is CASSLPKETQYF. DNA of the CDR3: TGTGCCAGCAGCTTGCCCAAAGAGACCCAGTACTTC. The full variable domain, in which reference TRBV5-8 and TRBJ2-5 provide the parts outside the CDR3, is EAGVTQSPTHLIKTRGQQATLRCSPISGHTSVYWYQQALGLGLQFLLWYDEGEERNRGNFPPRFSGRQFPNYSSELNVNALELEDSALYLCASSLPKETQYFGPGTRLLVL.

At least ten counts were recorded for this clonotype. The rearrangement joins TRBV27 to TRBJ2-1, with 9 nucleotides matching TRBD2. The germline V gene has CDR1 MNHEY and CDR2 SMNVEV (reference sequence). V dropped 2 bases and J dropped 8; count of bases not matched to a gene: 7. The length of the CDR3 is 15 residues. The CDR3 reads CASSLKAGGPHEQFF. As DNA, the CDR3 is TGTGCCAGCAGTTTAAAGGCGGGAGGGCCCCATGAGCAGTTCTTC.

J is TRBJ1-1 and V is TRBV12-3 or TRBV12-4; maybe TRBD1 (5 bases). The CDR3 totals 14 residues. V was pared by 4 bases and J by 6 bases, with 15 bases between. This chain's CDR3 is CASSSAQGLAEAFF. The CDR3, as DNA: TGTGCCAGCAGTTCGGCGCAGGGCTTGGCTGAAGCTTTCTTT.

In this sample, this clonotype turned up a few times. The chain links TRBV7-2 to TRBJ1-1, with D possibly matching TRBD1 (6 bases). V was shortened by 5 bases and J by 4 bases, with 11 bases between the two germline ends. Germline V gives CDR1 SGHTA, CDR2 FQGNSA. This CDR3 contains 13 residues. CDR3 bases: TGTGCCAGCAGCGGAACAGGGTTCACTGAAGCTTTCTTT. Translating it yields CASSGTGFTEAFF.

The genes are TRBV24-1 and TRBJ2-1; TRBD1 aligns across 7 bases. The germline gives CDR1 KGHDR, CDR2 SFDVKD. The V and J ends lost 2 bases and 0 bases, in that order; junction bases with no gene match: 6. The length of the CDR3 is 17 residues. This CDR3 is CATSDSPDRSSYNEQFF. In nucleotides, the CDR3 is TGTGCCACCAGTGATTCCCCGGACAGGAGCTCCTACAATGAGCAGTTCTTC.

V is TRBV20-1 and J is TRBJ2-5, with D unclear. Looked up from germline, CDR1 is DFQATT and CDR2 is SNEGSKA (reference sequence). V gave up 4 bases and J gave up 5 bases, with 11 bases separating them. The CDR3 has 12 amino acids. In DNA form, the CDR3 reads TGCAGTGCTACCCGATCCTGGGAGACCCAGTACTTC. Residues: CSATRSWETQYF.

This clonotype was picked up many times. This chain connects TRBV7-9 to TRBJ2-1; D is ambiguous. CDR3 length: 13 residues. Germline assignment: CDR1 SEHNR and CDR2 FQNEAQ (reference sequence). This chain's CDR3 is CALLADTYNEQFF. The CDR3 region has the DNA TGTGCTTTACTCGCGGATACCTACAATGAGCAGTTCTTC.

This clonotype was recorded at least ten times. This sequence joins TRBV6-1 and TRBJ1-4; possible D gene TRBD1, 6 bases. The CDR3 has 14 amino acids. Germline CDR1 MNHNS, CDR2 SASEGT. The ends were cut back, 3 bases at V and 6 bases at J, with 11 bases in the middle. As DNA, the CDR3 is TGTGCCAGCAGTGAGGATCACAGGGATGAAAAACTGTTTTTT. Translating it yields CASSEDHRDEKLFF.

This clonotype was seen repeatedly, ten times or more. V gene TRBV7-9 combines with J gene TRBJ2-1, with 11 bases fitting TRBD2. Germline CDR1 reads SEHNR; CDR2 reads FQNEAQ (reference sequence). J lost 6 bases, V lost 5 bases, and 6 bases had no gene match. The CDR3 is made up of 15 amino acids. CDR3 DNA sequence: TGTGCCAGCAGCGCCGGGACTAGCGGACTCAATGAGCAGTTCTTC. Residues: CASSAGTSGLNEQFF.

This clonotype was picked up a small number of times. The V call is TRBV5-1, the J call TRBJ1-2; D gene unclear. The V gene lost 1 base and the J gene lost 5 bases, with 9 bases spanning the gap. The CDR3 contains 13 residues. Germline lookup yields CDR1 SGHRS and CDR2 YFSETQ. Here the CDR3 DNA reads TGCGCCAGCAGCTTGAACCTCGCTTATGGCTACACCTTC. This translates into CASSLNLAYGYTF.

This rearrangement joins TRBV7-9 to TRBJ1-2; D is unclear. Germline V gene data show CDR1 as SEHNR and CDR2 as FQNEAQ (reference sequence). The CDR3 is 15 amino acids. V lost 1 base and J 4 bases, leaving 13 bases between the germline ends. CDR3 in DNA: TGTGCCAGCAGCTTAGTAGGAGAGGGCCTCTATGGCTACACCTTC. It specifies CASSLVGEGLYGYTF.

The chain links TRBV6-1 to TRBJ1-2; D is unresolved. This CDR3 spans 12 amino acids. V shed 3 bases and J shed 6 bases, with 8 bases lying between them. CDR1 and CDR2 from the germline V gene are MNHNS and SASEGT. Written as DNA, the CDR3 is TGTGCCAGCAGTGATCCTAAGGATGGCTACACCTTC. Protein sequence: CASSDPKDGYTF.